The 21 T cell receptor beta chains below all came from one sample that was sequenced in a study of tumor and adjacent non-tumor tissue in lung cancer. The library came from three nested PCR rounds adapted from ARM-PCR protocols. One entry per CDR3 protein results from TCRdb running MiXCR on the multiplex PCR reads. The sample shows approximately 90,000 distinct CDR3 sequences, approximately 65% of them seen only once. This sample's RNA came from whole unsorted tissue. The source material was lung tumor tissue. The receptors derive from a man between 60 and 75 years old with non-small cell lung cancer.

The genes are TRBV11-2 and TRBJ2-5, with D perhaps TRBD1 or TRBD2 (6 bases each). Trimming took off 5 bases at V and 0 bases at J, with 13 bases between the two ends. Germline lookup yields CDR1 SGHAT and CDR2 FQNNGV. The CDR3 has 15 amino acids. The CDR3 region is CASSPRGGHQETQYF. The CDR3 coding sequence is TGTGCCAGCAGCCCTAGAGGGGGGCACCAAGAGACCCAGTACTTC.

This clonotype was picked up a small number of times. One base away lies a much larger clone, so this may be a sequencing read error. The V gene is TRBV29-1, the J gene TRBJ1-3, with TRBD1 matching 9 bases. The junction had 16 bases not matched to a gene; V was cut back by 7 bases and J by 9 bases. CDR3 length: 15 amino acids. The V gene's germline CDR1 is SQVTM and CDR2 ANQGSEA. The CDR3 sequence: CSAESSRTGVGTIYF. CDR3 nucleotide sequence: TGCAGCGCCGAGTCCTCCAGGACAGGGGTTGGCACCATATATTTT.

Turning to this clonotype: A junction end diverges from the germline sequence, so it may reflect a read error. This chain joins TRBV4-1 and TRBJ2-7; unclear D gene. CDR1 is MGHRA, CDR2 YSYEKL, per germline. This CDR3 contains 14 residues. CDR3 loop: CASSLQICPYEHYF. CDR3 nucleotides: TGCGCCAGCAGCTTACAGATATGCCCTTACGAGCATTACTTC.

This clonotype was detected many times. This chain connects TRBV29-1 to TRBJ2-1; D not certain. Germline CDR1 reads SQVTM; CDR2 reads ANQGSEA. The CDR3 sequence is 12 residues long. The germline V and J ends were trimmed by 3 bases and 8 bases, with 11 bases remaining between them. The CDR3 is CSVEWINYEQFF. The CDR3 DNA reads TGCAGCGTTGAGTGGATAAACTATGAGCAGTTCTTC.

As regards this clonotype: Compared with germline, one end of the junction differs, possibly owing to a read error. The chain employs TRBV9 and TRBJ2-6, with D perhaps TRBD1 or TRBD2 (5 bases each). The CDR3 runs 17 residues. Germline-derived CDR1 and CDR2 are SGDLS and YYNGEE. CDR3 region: CASSDRGPISGVNVLTF. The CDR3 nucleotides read TGTGCCAGCAGCGACCGGGGCCCCATATCTGGGGTCAACGTCCTGACTTTC.

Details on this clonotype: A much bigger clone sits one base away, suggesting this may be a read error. The CDR3, as DNA: TGTGCCAGCAGCTTACGCACAGATACGCATTATTTT. Translation gives CASSLRTDTHYF. The chain uses TRBV7-8 and TRBJ2-3; no firm D call. The CDR3 loop spans 12 amino acids. Germline-derived CDR1 and CDR2 are SGHVS and FQNEAQ. The full variable domain, rest sourced from reference TRBV7-8 and TRBJ2-3, is GAGVSQSPRYKVAKRGQDVALRCDPISGHVSLFWYQQALGQGPEFLTYFQNEAQLDKSGLPSDRFFAERPEGSVSTLKIQRTQQEDSAVYLCASSLRTDTHYFGPGTRLTVL.

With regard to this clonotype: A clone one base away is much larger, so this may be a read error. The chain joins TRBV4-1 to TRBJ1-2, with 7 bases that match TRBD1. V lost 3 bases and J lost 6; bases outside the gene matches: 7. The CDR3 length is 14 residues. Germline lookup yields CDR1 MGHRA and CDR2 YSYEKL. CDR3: CASSHRQGGNGYTF. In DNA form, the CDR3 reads TGCGCCAGCAGCCACCGACAGGGTGGCAATGGCTACACCTTC.

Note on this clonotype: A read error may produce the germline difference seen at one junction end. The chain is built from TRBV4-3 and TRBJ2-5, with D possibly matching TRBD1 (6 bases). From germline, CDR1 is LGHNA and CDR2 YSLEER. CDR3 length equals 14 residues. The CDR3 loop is CASSQDVGGETRYF. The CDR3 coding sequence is TGCGCCAGCAGCCAGGATGTAGGGGGAGAGACCCGGTACTTC.

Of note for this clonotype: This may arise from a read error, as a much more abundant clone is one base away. CDR3 nucleotides: TGTGCCGGCAGTTTAGGGACTTTATACGAGCAGTACTTC. Residues: CAGSLGTLYEQYF. The rearrangement links TRBV28 to TRBJ2-7, with a possible D match to TRBD2 (6 bases). The CDR3 spans 13 residues. Germline CDR1 is MDHEN and CDR2 is SYDVKM.

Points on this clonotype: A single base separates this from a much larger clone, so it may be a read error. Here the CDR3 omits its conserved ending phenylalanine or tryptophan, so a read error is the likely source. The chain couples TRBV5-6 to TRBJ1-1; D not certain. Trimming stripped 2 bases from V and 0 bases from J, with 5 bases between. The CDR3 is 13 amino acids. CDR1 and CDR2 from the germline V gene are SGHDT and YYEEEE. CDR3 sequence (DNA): TGTGCCAGCAGCTTAGAGTTGAACACTGAAGCTTTCATT. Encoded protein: CASSLELNTEAFI.

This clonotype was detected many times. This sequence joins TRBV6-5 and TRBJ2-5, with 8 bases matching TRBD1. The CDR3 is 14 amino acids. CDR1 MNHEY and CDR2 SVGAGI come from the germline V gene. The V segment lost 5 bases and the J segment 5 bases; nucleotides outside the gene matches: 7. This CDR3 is CASSPGQGRETQYF. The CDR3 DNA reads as TGTGCCAGCAGTCCCGGACAGGGTCGGGAGACCCAGTACTTC.

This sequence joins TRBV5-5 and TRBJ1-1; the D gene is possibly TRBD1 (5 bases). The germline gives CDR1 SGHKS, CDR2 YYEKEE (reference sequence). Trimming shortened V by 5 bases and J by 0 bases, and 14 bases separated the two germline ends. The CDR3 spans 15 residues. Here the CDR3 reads CASRPHRGMNTEAFF. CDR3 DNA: TGTGCCAGCAGGCCCCATCGGGGGATGAACACTGAAGCTTTCTTT.

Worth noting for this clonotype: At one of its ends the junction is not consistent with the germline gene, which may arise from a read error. This chain's CDR3 is CASSQEIGDSGANILTF. As DNA, the CDR3 is TGTGCCAGCAGCCAAGAGATTGGGGACTCTGGGGCCAACATCCTGACTTTC. The rearrangement uses TRBV4-2 and TRBJ2-6; D may be TRBD2 (6 bases). Germline V gene sequence: CDR1 LGHNA, CDR2 YNFKEQ. The CDR3 is 17 residues long.

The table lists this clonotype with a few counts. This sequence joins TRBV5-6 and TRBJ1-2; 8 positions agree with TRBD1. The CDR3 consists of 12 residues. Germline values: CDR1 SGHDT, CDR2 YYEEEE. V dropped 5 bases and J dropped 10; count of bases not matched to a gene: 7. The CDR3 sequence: CASSMDRDAYTF. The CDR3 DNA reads TGTGCCAGCAGTATGGACAGGGATGCCTACACCTTC. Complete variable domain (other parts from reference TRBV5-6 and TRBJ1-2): DAGVTQSPTHLIKTRGQQVTLRCSPKSGHDTVSWYQQALGQGPQFIFQYYEEEERQRGNFPDRFSGHQFPNYSSELNVNALLLGDSALYLCASSMDRDAYTFGSGTRLTVV.

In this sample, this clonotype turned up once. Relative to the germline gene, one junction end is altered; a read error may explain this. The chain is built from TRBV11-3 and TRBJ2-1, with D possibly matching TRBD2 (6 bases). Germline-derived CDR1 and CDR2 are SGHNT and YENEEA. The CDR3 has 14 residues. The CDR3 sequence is CTSRRTTTSTGQFF. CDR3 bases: TGTACCAGCAGACGGACTACTACGTCTACCGGGCAGTTCTTC.

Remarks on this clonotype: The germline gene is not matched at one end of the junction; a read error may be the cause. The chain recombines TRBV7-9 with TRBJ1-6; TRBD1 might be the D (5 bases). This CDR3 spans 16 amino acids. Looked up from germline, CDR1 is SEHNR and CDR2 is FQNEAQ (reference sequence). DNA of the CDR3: TGTGCCAGCAGCTTAGGGGGGGTTGGCTATAATTCACGCCTCCACTTC. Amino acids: CASSLGGVGYNSRLHF.

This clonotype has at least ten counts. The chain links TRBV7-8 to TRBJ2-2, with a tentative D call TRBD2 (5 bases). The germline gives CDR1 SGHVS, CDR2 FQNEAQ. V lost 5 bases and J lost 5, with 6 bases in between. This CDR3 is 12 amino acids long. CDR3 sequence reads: CASSTSTGELFF. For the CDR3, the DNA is TGTGCCAGCAGCACTAGTACCGGGGAGCTGTTTTTT.

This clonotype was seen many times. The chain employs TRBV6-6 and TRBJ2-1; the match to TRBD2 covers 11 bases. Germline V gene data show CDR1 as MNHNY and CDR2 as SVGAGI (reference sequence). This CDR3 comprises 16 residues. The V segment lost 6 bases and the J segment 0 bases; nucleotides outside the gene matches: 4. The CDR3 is CASRTTSGGSYNEQFF. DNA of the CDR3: TGTGCCAGCAGGACAACTAGCGGGGGCTCCTACAATGAGCAGTTCTTC.

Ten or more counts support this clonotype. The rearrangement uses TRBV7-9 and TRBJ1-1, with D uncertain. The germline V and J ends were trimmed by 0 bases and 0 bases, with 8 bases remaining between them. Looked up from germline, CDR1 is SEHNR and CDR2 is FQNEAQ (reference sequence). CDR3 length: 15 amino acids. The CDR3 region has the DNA TGTGCCAGCAGCTTAGCTACGGGTATGAACACTGAAGCTTTCTTT. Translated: CASSLATGMNTEAFF.

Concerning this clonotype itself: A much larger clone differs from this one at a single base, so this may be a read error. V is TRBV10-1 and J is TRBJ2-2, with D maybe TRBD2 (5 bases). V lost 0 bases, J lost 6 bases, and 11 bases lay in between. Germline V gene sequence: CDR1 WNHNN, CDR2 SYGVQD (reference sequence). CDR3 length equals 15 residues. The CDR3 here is CASSESANGAGELFF. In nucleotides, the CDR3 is TGCGCCAGCAGTGAGTCGGCTAACGGGGCCGGGGAGCTGTTTTTT.

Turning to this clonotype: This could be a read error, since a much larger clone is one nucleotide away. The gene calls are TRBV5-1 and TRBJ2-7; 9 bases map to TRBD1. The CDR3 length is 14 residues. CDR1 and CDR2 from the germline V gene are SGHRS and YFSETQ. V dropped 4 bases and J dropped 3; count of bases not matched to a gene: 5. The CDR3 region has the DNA TGCGCCAGCAGCCCGACAGGGGGAAGCTACGAGCAGTACTTC. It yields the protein CASSPTGGSYEQYF. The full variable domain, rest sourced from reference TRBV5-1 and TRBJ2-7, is KAGVTQTPRYLIKTRGQQVTLSCSPISGHRSVSWYQQTPGQGLQFLFEYFSETQRNKGNFPGRFSGRQFSNSRSEMNVSTLELGDSALYLCASSPTGGSYEQYFGPGTRLTVT.